The rows below give T cell receptor beta chains drawn from one sample of a study of shared clonotypes between healthy human individuals. Measured with immunoSEQ multiplex PCR; TCRdb has only the in-frame clones, and not every one. The repertoire holds over 850,000 clones, with around 78% as singletons. Material for sequencing was memory CD4+ T cells from PBMCs. Receptor source: a man younger than 35 in good health. Some clones in this sample may be carry-over from other donors' samples. CDR3s include the opening cysteine and the closing phenylalanine or tryptophan. Each record gives: J gene, clone size, V gene, D gene, CDR3 DNA, CDR3 protein. The D gene is left open where the match is weak. Clone size is shown for a subset of rows, as once, few, many or a class of expanded clone.

J gene: TRBJ1-5; clone size: -; V gene: TRBV28; D gene: TRBD1; CDR3 DNA: TGTGCCAGCAGTCCCGGACAGGGGGCAGGACAGCCCCAGCATTTT; CDR3 protein: CASSPGQGAGQPQHF
J gene: TRBJ1-5; clone size: -; V gene: TRBV28; D gene: -; CDR3 DNA: TGTGCCAGCAGTTTATGGGGGGTGAATCAGCCCCAGCATTTT; CDR3 protein: CASSLWGVNQPQHF
J gene: TRBJ2-1; clone size: few; V gene: TRBV6-1; D gene: TRBD2; CDR3 DNA: TGTGCTGGGGGGGAGCGGCACAATGAGCAGTTCTTC; CDR3 protein: CAGGERHNEQFF
J gene: TRBJ2-5; clone size: -; V gene: TRBV7-6; D gene: -; CDR3 DNA: TGTGCCAGCAGCTTGGGACACACCGAGACCCAGTACTTC; CDR3 protein: CASSLGHTETQYF
J gene: TRBJ2-6; clone size: -; V gene: TRBV4-1; D gene: -; CDR3 DNA: TGCGCCAGCAGCCCCTGGCTAGCTTTGAGCTCTGGGGCCAACGTCCTGACTTTC; CDR3 protein: CASSPWLALSSGANVLTF
J gene: TRBJ2-3; clone size: -; V gene: TRBV28; D gene: -; CDR3 DNA: TGTGCCAGCAACCCCCGCACAGATACGCAGTATTTT; CDR3 protein: CASNPRTDTQYF
J gene: TRBJ2-6; clone size: few; V gene: TRBV5-1; D gene: TRBD2; CDR3 DNA: TGCGCCAGCACCCCACTAGCGGGAGCTGGGGCCAACGTCCTGACTTTC; CDR3 protein: CASTPLAGAGANVLTF
J gene: TRBJ2-6; clone size: many; V gene: TRBV27; D gene: -; CDR3 DNA: TGTGCCAGCTCGCCAGACCTTCCGGGGGCCTCTGGGGCCAACGTCCTGACTTTC; CDR3 protein: CASSPDLPGASGANVLTF
J gene: TRBJ2-3; clone size: -; V gene: TRBV7-9; D gene: -; CDR3 DNA: TGTGCCAGCAGCTTAGCGCCGGGGAGCACAGATACGCAGTATTTT; CDR3 protein: CASSLAPGSTDTQYF
J gene: TRBJ2-5; clone size: -; V gene: TRBV5-4; D gene: -; CDR3 DNA: TGTGCCAGCAGCGCCACAGGGACCCCAGGGGAGACCCAGTACTTC; CDR3 protein: CASSATGTPGETQYF
J gene: TRBJ1-2; clone size: -; V gene: TRBV5-6; D gene: -; CDR3 DNA: TGTGCCAGCAGCCCGGGACGGAGCTATGGCTACACCTTC; CDR3 protein: CASSPGRSYGYTF
J gene: TRBJ2-1; clone size: -; V gene: TRBV2; D gene: TRBD1; CDR3 DNA: TGTGCCAGCAGTTTCGACAGGGTCGGCAATGAGCAGTTCTTC; CDR3 protein: CASSFDRVGNEQFF
J gene: TRBJ2-7; clone size: once; V gene: TRBV5-1; D gene: TRBD1; CDR3 DNA: TGCGCCAGCAGCAAGCAGGGACAGGCTTACGAGCAGTACTTC; CDR3 protein: CASSKQGQAYEQYF
J gene: TRBJ1-4; clone size: -; V gene: TRBV2; D gene: -; CDR3 DNA: TGTGCCAGCTTAGATGGGGGTGGAGAAAAACTGTTTTTT; CDR3 protein: CASLDGGGEKLFF
J gene: TRBJ1-2; clone size: once; V gene: TRBV27; D gene: -; CDR3 DNA: TGTGCCAACCCCACCCGTAGGGGCTACACCTTC; CDR3 protein: CANPTRRGYTF
J gene: TRBJ2-7; clone size: -; V gene: TRBV28; D gene: -; CDR3 DNA: TGTGCCAGCAGTTTCGGCAATTCCTACGAGCAGTACTTC; CDR3 protein: CASSFGNSYEQYF
J gene: TRBJ1-3; clone size: once; V gene: TRBV6-5; D gene: -; CDR3 DNA: TGTGCCAGCAGTCCTACCCGACCGGCGGGTAACACCATATATTTT; CDR3 protein: CASSPTRPAGNTIYF
J gene: TRBJ1-2; clone size: -; V gene: TRBV4-2; D gene: -; CDR3 DNA: TGTGCCAGCAGCCAAGATCGAGGGACTAACTATGGCTACACCTTC; CDR3 protein: CASSQDRGTNYGYTF
J gene: TRBJ2-3; clone size: -; V gene: TRBV19; D gene: -; CDR3 DNA: TGTGCCAGTAGTAGTCTACCGGAGACGCAGTATTTT; CDR3 protein: CASSSLPETQYF
J gene: TRBJ1-2; clone size: -; V gene: TRBV7-9; D gene: TRBD1; CDR3 DNA: TGTGCCAGCAGCTCACCGGGACAGGGCGGGGGCTACACCTTC; CDR3 protein: CASSSPGQGGGYTF
J gene: TRBJ1-3; clone size: -; V gene: TRBV5-5; D gene: -; CDR3 DNA: TGTGCCAGCAGCTTTCGGGTCACTGGAAACACCATATATTTT; CDR3 protein: CASSFRVTGNTIYF
J gene: TRBJ1-1; clone size: -; V gene: TRBV10-3; D gene: -; CDR3 DNA: TGTGCCATCAGACAGAGGGACACTGAAGCTTTCTTT; CDR3 protein: CAIRQRDTEAFF